This T cell receptor (beta chain) is from a study of OX40 agonist ivuxolimab in advanced cancers. Study-wide context: With a range of roughly 20 to 80, age averaged approximately 64 years, and 70% to 85% were male. Partial responses were recorded for three patients, including one with hepatocellular carcinoma and two with cutaneous melanoma.

Study outcomes and limitations: Antigen specificity was not determined for the expanded peripheral T cells.

Blood sampling took place at baseline, cycle 4 day 1, and cycle 7 day 1. This CDR3 region has 14 residues. V was clipped by 1 base and J by 8 bases, with 13 bases between them. Germline CDR1 is SGDLS and CDR2 is YYNGEE. TCRdb's copy holds only in-frame clones and misses some; the assay was immunoSEQ multiplex PCR. Of some 74,000 clones listed, approximately 88% are singletons. On this clone itself: The target antigen is unknown.

The sequencing here drew on CD4+ or CD8+ T cells sorted from blood, taken in a trial of the OX40 agonist ivuxolimab. The J gene is TRBJ2-1, the V gene TRBV9; D may be TRBD2 (5 bases). The TCR comes from an adult with an advanced solid tumor such as melanoma, head and neck, liver or kidney cancer. CDR3 region: CASSVSGRPHEQFF. DNA for the CDR3: TGTGCCAGCAGCGTAAGCGGCCGCCCGCATGAGCAGTTCTTC.